This T cell receptor (beta chain) was identified during a study of shared clonotypes between healthy human individuals. Whole-study context: In total, the donors were a couple of women and three men aged 18 to 49. Each donor contributed plates that comprised three CD4 naive, three CD4 memory, two CD8 naive and one CD8 memory.

This CDR3 is 13 amino acids long. Germline CDR1 MNHNS, CDR2 SASEGT. Trimming shortened V by 5 bases and J by 3 bases, and 11 bases separated the two germline ends. Assay: immunoSEQ multiplex PCR; the TCRdb copy retains only in-frame clones and omits some. The sample records about 2,500,000 clones, 85% to 95% being singletons. A remark on this clone: Its antigen is not identified.

Broader study findings: Despite large depth, rarefaction showed incomplete sorted-subset sequencing.

V gene TRBV6-1 combines with J gene TRBJ2-7, with D perhaps matching TRBD1 (7 bases). The sample was naive CD4+ T cells sorted from blood. As for subset: CD45RA+ positively selected. This clonotype originated in a young man in good health. The CDR3 nucleotides read TGTGCCAGCAGTACCCAGGGGGGCTACGAGCAGTACTTC. This gives the protein CASSTQGGYEQYF.